A single sample is the source of the 3 T cell receptor beta chains below, sequenced in a study of blood T cell repertoires in COVID-19. Method: immunoSEQ multiplex PCR; TCRdb's copy keeps in-frame clones and lacks some. The table shows about 47,000 clones, with more than 80% occurring only once. Input material: peripheral blood. The receptor set was obtained from a man between 65 and 85 years old with active COVID-19.

About this clone: Relative to the germline gene, one junction end is altered; a read error may explain this. In the same sample, other DNA sequences code for this CDR3. This chain joins TRBV5-1 and TRBJ2-2; 11 nucleotides align to TRBD1. Per the germline V gene, CDR1 is SGHRS and CDR2 is YFSETQ. The CDR3 covers 17 residues. CDR3 sequence (DNA): TGCGCCAGCAGTCCGGCACCGGACAGGGGGCTAAGAGGGGAACTGTTTTTT. Its translation is CASSPAPDRGLRGELFF.

The rearrangement links TRBV30 to TRBJ2-1; 13 bases are shared with TRBD2. Per the germline V gene, CDR1 is GTSNPN and CDR2 is SVGIG (reference sequence). CDR3 length: 13 amino acids. The J segment lost 10 bases and the V segment lost 5 bases, leaving 5 bases of the junction unmatched. The chain's CDR3 is CAWLGLAGEEQFF. In DNA form, the CDR3 reads TGTGCCTGGCTTGGACTAGCGGGGGAAGAGCAGTTCTTC.

The V and J genes are TRBV6-5 and TRBJ1-1; 7 positions match TRBD1. In germline, CDR1 is MNHEY, CDR2 SVGAGI. The CDR3 has 14 amino acids. V shed 2 bases, J shed 5 bases, and the junction held 5 bases outside the gene matches. DNA of the CDR3: TGTGCCAGCAGTTACGCTGACAGGGTAACTGAAGCTTTCTTT. Protein: CASSYADRVTEAFF.